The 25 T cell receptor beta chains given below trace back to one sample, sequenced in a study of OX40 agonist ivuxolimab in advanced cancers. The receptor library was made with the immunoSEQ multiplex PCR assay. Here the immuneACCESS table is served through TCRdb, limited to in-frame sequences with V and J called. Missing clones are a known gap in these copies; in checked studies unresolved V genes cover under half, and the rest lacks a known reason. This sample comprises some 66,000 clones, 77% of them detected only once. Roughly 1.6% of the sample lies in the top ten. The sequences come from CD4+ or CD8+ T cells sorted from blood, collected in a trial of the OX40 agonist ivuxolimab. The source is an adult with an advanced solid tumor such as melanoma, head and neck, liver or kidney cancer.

The CDR3 nucleotides are TGCGCCAGCAGCCCCTTCCAACCGGGTACTGAAGCTTTCTTT. Its translation is CASSPFQPGTEAFF. The chain employs TRBV5-1 and TRBJ1-1; D gene ambiguous. V lost 4 bases, J lost 5 bases, and 15 bases lay in between. Germline V gives CDR1 SGHRS, CDR2 YFSETQ. The CDR3 is 14 amino acids.

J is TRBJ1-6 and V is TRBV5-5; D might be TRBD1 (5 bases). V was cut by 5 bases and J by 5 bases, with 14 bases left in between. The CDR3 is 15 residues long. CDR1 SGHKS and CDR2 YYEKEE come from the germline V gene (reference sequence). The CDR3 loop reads CASRERQGDNSPLHF. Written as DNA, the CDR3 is TGTGCCAGCAGGGAGAGGCAGGGAGATAATTCACCCCTCCACTTT.

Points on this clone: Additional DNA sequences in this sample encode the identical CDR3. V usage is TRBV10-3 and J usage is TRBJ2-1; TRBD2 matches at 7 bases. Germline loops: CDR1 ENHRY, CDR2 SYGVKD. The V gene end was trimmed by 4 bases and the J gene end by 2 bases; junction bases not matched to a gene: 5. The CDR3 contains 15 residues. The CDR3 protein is CAISGAGETYNEQFF. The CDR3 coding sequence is TGTGCCATCAGTGGGGCGGGAGAGACCTACAATGAGCAGTTCTTC.

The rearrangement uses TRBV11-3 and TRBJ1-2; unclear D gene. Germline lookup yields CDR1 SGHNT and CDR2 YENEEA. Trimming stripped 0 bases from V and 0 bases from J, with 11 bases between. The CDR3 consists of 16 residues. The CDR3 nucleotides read TGTGCCAGCAGCTTAGATCTTGGTCAGTCTAACTATGGCTACACCTTC. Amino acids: CASSLDLGQSNYGYTF.

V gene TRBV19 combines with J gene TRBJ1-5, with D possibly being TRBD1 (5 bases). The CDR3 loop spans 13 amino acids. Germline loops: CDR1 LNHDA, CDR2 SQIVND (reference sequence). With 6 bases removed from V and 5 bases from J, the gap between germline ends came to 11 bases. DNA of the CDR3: TGTGCCAGTAGACTAGGGGTCCATCAGCCCCAGCATTTT. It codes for CASRLGVHQPQHF.

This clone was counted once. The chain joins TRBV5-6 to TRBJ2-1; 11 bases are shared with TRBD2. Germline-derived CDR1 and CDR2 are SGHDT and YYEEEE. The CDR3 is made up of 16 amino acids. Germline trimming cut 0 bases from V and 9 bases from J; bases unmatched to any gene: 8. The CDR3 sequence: CASSLAVTSGRGEQFF. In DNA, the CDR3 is TGTGCCAGCAGCTTGGCAGTTACTAGCGGGAGAGGTGAGCAGTTCTTC.

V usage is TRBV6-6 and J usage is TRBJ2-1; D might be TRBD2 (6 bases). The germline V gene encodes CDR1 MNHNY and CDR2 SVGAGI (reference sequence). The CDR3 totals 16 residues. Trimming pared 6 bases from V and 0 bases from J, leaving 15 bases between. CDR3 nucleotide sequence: TGTGCCAGCAGGGGCCGGGGGTCTAGCTCCTACAATGAGCAGTTCTTC. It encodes CASRGRGSSSYNEQFF.

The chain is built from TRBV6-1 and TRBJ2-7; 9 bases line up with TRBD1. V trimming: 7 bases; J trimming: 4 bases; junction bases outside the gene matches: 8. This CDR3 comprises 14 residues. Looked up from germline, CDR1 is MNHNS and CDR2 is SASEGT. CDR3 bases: TGTGCCAGCACCACCGGACAGGGGAGTTACGAGCAGTACTTC. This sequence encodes CASTTGQGSYEQYF.

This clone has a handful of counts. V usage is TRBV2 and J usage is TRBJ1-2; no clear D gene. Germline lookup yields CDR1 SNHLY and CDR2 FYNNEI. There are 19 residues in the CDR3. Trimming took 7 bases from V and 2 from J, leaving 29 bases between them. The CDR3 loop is CASNKKQVFFTAQNYGYTF. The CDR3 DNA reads TGTGCCAGCAATAAGAAGCAGGTTTTTTTCACGGCGCAGAACTATGGCTACACCTTC.

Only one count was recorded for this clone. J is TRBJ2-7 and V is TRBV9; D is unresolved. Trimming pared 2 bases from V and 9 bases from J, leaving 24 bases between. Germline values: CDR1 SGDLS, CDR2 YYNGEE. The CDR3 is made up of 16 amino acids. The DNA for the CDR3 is TGTGCCAGCAGCGTCTCCCCCCACGGATCTGACGTCGGGCAGTACTTC. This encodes CASSVSPHGSDVGQYF. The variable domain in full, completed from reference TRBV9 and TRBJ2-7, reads DSGVTQTPKHLITATGQRVTLRCSPRSGDLSVYWYQQSLDQGLQFLIQYYNGEERAKGNILERFSAQQFPDLHSELNLSSLELGDSALYFCASSVSPHGSDVGQYFGPGTRLTVT.

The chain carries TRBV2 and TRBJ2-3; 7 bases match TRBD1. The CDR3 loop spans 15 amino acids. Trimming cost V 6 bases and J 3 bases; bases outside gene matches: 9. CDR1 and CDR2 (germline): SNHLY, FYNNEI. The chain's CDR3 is CASSLQGQGTDTQYF. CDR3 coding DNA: TGTGCCAGCAGCTTACAGGGGCAGGGGACAGATACGCAGTATTTT.

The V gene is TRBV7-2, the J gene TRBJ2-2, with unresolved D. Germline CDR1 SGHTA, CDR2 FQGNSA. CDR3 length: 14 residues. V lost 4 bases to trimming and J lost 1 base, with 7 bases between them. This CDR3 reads CASSSYKNTGELFF. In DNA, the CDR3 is TGTGCCAGCAGCTCGTATAAGAACACCGGGGAGCTGTTTTTT.

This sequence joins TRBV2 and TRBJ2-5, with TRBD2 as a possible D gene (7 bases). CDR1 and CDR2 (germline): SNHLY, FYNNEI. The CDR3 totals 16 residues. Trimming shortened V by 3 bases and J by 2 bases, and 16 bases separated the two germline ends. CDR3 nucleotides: TGTGCCAGCAGTGATTCGGTGGGGGGGCCACAAGAGACCCAGTACTTC. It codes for CASSDSVGGPQETQYF.

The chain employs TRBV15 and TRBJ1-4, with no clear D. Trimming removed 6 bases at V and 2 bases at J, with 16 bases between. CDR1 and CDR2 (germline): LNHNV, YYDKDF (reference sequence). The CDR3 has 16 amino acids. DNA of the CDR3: TGTGCCACCAGAGACCCCCGGTGGGGTACTAATGAAAAACTGTTTTTT. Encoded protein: CATRDPRWGTNEKLFF.

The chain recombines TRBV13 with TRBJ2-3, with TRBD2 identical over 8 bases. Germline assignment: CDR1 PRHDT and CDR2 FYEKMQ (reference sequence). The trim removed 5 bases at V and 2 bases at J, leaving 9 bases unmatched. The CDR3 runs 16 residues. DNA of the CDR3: TGTGCCAGCAGCCCTTACGGGGGGGCCGACACAGATACGCAGTATTTT. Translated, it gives CASSPYGGADTDTQYF.

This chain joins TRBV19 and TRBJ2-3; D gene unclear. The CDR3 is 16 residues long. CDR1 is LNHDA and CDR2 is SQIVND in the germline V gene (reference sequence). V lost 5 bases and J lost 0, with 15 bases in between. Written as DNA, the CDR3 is TGTGCCAGTAGTCGACTTGTGGCACATAGCACAGATACGCAGTATTTT. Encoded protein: CASSRLVAHSTDTQYF.

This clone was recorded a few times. The CDR3: CASSWGNTIYF. In nucleotides, the CDR3 is TGTGCCAGCAGCTGGGGAAACACCATATATTTT. The chain recombines TRBV6-5 with TRBJ1-3; no firm D call. The ends were cut back, 6 bases at V and 4 bases at J, with 4 bases in the middle. Germline CDR1 is MNHEY and CDR2 is SVGAGI. The CDR3 runs to 11 residues.

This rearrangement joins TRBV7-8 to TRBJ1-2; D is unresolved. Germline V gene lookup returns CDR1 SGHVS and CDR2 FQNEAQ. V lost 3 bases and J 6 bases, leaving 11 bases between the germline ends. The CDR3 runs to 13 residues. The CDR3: CASSLSRYDGYTF. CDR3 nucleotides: TGTGCCAGCAGCTTGAGCAGATACGATGGCTACACCTTC.

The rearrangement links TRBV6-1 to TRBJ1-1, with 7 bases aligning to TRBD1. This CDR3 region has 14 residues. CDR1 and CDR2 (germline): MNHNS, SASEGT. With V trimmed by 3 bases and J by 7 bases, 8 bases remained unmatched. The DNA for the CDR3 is TGTGCCAGCAGTGATCAGGGGGATGGCGATGAAGCTTTCTTT. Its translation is CASSDQGDGDEAFF.

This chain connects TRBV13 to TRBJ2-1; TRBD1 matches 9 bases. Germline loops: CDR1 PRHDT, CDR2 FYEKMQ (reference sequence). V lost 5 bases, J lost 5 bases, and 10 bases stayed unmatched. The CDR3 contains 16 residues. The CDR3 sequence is CASSRPLDRGHNEQFF. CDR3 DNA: TGTGCCAGCAGCCGACCCCTGGACAGGGGCCACAATGAGCAGTTCTTC.

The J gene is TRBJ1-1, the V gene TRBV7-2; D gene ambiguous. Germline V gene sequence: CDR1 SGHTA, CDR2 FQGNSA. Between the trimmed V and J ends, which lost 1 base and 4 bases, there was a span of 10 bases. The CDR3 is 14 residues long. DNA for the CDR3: TGTGCCAGCAGCTTAGATCCGTCGAGCACTGAAGCTTTCTTT. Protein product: CASSLDPSSTEAFF.

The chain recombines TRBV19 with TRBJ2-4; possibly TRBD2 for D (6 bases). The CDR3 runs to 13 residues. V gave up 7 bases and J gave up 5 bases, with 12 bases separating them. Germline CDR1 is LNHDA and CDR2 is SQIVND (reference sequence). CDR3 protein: CASTSWEENIQYF. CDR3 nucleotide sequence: TGTGCCAGTACCTCCTGGGAGGAAAACATTCAGTACTTC.

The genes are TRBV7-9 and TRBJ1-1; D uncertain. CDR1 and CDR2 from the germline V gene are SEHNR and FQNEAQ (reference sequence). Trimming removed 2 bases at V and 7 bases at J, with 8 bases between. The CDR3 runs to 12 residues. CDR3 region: CASSLLLFEAFF. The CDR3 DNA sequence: TGTGCCAGCAGCTTATTATTATTTGAAGCTTTCTTT.

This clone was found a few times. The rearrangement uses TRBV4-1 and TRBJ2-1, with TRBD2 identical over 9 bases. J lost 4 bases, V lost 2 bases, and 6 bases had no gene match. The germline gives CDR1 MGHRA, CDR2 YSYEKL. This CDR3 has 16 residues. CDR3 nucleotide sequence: TGCGCCAGCAGCCAACAAACTAGCGGGTATTACAATGAGCAGTTCTTC. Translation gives CASSQQTSGYYNEQFF.

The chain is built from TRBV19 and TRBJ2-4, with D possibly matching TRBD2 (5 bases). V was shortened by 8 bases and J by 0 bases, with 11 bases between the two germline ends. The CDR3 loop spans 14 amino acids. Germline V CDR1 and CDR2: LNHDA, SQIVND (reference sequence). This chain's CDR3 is CASGDGIAKNIQYF. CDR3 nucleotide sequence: TGTGCCAGTGGAGACGGGATAGCCAAAAACATTCAGTACTTC.